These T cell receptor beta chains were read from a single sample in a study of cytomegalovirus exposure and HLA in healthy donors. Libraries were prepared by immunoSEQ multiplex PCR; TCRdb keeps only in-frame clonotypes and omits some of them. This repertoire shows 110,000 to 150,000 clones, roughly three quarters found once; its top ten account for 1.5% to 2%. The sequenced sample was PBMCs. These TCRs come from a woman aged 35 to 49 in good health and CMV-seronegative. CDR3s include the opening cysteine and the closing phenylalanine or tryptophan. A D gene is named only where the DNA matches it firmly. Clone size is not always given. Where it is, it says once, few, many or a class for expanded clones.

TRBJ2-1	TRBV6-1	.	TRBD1	TGTGCCAGTCAGCGACAGGGGTCCTACAATGAGCAGTTCTTC	CASQRQGSYNEQFF
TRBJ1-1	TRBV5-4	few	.	TGTGCCAGCAGCCTGCCAGGGTCGAGGACTGAAGCTTTCTTT	CASSLPGSRTEAFF
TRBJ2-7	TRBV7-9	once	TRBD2	TGTGCCAGCAGCTTTGTGGAGGGAGGGCGCAACGAGCAGTACTTC	CASSFVEGGRNEQYF
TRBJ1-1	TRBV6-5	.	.	TGTGCCAGCAGTCACCCAGGGTACATGAACACTGAAGCTTTCTTT	CASSHPGYMNTEAFF
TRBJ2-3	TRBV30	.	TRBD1	TGTGCCTGGAGCCACGGACAGGGTCCAAATACGCAGTATTTT	CAWSHGQGPNTQYF
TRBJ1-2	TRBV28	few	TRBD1	TGTGCCAGCAGAACCGGGACAGGGTCAAATGGCTACACCTTC	CASRTGTGSNGYTF
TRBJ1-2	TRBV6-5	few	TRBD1	TGTGCCAGCAGTCAGGGGGAAAACTATGGCTACACCTTC	CASSQGENYGYTF
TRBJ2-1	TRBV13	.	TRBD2	TGTGCCAGCAGTTCCTGGCTAGCGGGGGGGGTAAATGAGCAGTTCTTC	CASSSWLAGGVNEQFF
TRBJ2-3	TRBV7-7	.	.	TGTGCCAGCAGCCTAACAGGGACCGATACGCAGTATTTT	CASSLTGTDTQYF
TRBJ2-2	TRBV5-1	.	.	TGCGCCAGCAGCTTGACAGGGACCGGGGAGCTGTTTTTT	CASSLTGTGELFF
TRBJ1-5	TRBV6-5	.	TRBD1	TGTGCCAGCAGGGCGACAGGGGGAAATCAGCCCCAGCATTTT	CASRATGGNQPQHF
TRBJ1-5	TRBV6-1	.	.	TGTGCCAGCAGCAGGGACTATAGCAATCAGCCCCAGCATTTT	CASSRDYSNQPQHF
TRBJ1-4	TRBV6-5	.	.	TGTGCCAGCAGTTACTCCCCCCCCGGCGCGGGTGAAAAACTGTTTTTT	CASSYSPPGAGEKLFF
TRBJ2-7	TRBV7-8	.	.	TGTGCCAGCAGCTCCCCTTTTGAGGTCCCCAGGGGTTACGAGCAGTACTTC	CASSSPFEVPRGYEQYF
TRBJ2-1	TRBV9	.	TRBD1	TGTGCCAGCAGCGTTGACAGGGAGTACAATGAGCAGTTCTTC	CASSVDREYNEQFF
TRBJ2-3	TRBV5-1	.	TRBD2	TGCGCCAGCAGCTTGGAGGGCGGGAGGGCCGGGGATACGCAGTATTTT	CASSLEGGRAGDTQYF
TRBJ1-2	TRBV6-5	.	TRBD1	TGTGCCAGCAGTTATCGGACAGGGTTTATGGAGGGCTACACCTTC	CASSYRTGFMEGYTF
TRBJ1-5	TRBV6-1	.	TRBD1	TGTGCCAGCAACCCTTCGGGACAGATTGTTCAGCCCCAGCATTTT	CASNPSGQIVQPQHF
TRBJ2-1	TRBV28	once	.	TGTGCCAGCAGCTTGCAATCTATATACAATGAGCAGTTCTTC	CASSLQSIYNEQFF
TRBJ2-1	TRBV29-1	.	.	TGCAGCGGCGGGACTTTTAATGAGCAGTTCTTC	CSGGTFNEQFF
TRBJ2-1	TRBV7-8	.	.	TGTGCCAGCGGCCGGGGGGCTGGGCAGTTCTTC	CASGRGAGQFF
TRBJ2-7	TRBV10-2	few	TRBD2	TGCGCCAGCACGACCGGGGCTAGCGGCTACGAGCAGTACTTC	CASTTGASGYEQYF
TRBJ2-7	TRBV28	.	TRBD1	TGTGCCAGCAGTTCCCTCATAGACAGGGGCGCGCACGAGCAGTACTTC	CASSSLIDRGAHEQYF
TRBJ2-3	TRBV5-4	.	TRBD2	TGTGCCAGCAGTCCCGGCGGCGGGAGGGCCCCAGATACGCAGTATTTT	CASSPGGGRAPDTQYF
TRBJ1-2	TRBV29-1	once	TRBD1	TGCAGCGTTGGGGACAGTGGTGGCTACACCTTC	CSVGDSGGYTF
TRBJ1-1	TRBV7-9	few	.	TGTGCCAGCAGCTTAGCGCAAGGGGTGGGCACTGAAGCTTTCTTT	CASSLAQGVGTEAFF
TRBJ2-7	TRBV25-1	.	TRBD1	TGTGCCAGCAGTGGGGTCCCGGGACAGGGGGACGACGAGCAGTACTTC	CASSGVPGQGDDEQYF
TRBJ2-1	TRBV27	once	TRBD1	TGTGCCAGCAGTTTACGATACGTGGACAGGGGTAATGAGCAGTTCTTC	CASSLRYVDRGNEQFF
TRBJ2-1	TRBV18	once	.	TGTGCCAGCTCTCCTTGGTCTGGCCGCTCCTACAATGAGCAGTTCTTC	CASSPWSGRSYNEQFF
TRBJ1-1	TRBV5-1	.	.	TGCGCCAGCAGCTTGGGTGTAGGTTGGGAGACTGAAGCTTTCTTT	CASSLGVGWETEAFF
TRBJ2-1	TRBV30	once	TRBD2	TGTGCCTGGAGTACAGCGGGGCTCTGGGTCTTC	CAWSTAGLWVF